This paragraph reports one TCR beta chain. These data come from a study of T cell responses to AZD1222 COVID-19 vaccine. Germline V gene lookup returns CDR1 SGDLS and CDR2 YYNGEE. Unmatched junction bases numbered 9, after V lost 3 bases and J lost 5 bases. CDR3 length equals 16 residues. The assay was immunoSEQ multiplex PCR, and TCRdb's table has in-frame clones only and misses some. This table has around 190,000 clones, about 91% appearing once. The source was peripheral blood, collected on day 0 of AZD1222 vaccination. The genes are TRBV9 and TRBJ2-3, with 10 bases fitting TRBD2. This clonotype originated in an adult in good health. The CDR3 reads CASSESGRAVIDTQYF. The CDR3, as DNA: TGTGCCAGCAGCGAGAGCGGGAGGGCCGTTATAGATACGCAGTATTTT.